Listed here are 2 T cell receptor beta chains from one sample, sequenced in a study of blood T cell repertoires in COVID-19. TCRdb keeps only in-frame clones here, not all; method: immunoSEQ multiplex PCR. The sample lists 100,000 to 150,000 clones, roughly 80% occurring once. The sample was peripheral blood. Receptors originate from a woman aged 25 to 45 who had recovered from COVID-19.

The chain carries TRBV5-4 and TRBJ1-3; 7 bases match TRBD1. The J segment lost 0 bases and the V segment lost 2 bases, leaving 17 bases of the junction unmatched. Per germline, CDR1 SGHNT and CDR2 YYREEE (reference sequence). The CDR3 spans 20 residues. CDR3: CASSFRRQGGGRSSGNTIYF. As DNA, the CDR3 is TGTGCCAGCAGCTTCAGGAGACAGGGAGGTGGTAGGTCCTCTGGAAACACCATATATTTT.

This clone came up once. Different DNA sequences within this sample yield the same CDR3. V and J are TRBV19 and TRBJ1-5; 11 bases map to TRBD1. J gave up 7 bases and V 7 bases, and 9 bases lay outside the gene matches. The germline CDR1 and CDR2 sequences are LNHDA and SQIVND (reference sequence). This CDR3 region has 15 residues. This chain's CDR3 is CASTPDRGLGQPQHF. Written as DNA, the CDR3 is TGTGCCAGTACCCCGGACAGGGGGCTAGGGCAGCCCCAGCATTTT. The whole variable domain, filled in from reference TRBV19 and TRBJ1-5, reads DGGITQSPKYLFRKEGQNVTLSCEQNLNHDAMYWYRQDPGQGLRLIYYSQIVNDFQKGDIAEGYSVSREKKESFPLTVTSAQKNPTAFYLCASTPDRGLGQPQHFGDGTRLSIL.